These 32 T cell receptor beta chains originate from one sample sequenced in a study of T cell responses to AZD1222 COVID-19 vaccine. Profiling relied on immunoSEQ multiplex PCR, and the TCRdb table lists in-frame clones only, not all of them. The data contain approximately 150,000 clones, roughly nine tenths of them singletons. Sequenced material: peripheral blood, taken on day 0 of AZD1222 vaccination. These receptors were taken from an adult in good health.

This chain links TRBV2 with TRBJ1-2, with TRBD1 identical over 8 bases. CDR1 is SNHLY and CDR2 is FYNNEI in the germline V gene. Losses at the gene ends were 8 bases for V and 6 bases for J; bases not matched to a gene: 11. The CDR3 sequence is 14 residues long. CDR3 in DNA: TGTGCCAGCCTTTACCAGGGGGCTACAAATGGCTACACCTTC. Its protein is CASLYQGATNGYTF.

The CDR3 coding sequence is TGTGCCAGCAGGGGTTCCGGGACAGGGCCTTTTAATCAGCCCCAGCATTTT. Its translation is CASRGSGTGPFNQPQHF. The chain has TRBV28 and TRBJ1-5; 9 bases match TRBD1. The germline V gene has CDR1 MDHEN and CDR2 SYDVKM. This CDR3 has 17 residues. V shed 6 bases and J 4 bases; nucleotides not matched to a gene: 13. Variable domain in full (rest from reference TRBV28 and TRBJ1-5): DVKVTQSSRYLVKRTGEKVFLECVQDMDHENMFWYRQDPGLGLRLIYFSYDVKMKEKGDIPEGYSVSREKKERFSLILESASTNQTSMYLCASRGSGTGPFNQPQHFGDGTRLSIL.

The gene calls are TRBV11-2 and TRBJ1-2, with D hard to call. The CDR3 contains 13 residues. The V end lost 1 base, the J end lost 5 bases, and 8 bases lay between the germline ends. Germline V lookup: CDR1 SGHAT, CDR2 FQNNGV. The CDR3 bases are TGTGCCAGCAGCTTAGGCAGAAGATATGGCTACACCTTC. The encoded protein is CASSLGRRYGYTF.

V gene TRBV6-6 combines with J gene TRBJ1-2; D gene ambiguous. Germline CDR1 reads MNHNY; CDR2 reads SVGAGI (reference sequence). The CDR3 covers 14 residues. The V end lost 4 bases, the J end lost 7 bases, and 16 bases lay between the germline ends. The CDR3 spells CASSSRHHSVGYTF. Written as DNA, the CDR3 is TGTGCCAGCAGTTCCCGCCACCACTCGGTTGGCTACACCTTC.

This clone was counted once. The chain recombines TRBV28 with TRBJ1-2, with 8 bases fitting TRBD1. V shed 7 bases and J 5 bases; nucleotides not matched to a gene: 3. Germline V CDR1 and CDR2: MDHEN, SYDVKM. This CDR3 has 12 amino acids. The CDR3 DNA sequence: TGTGCCAGCACTCGGACAGGGTATGGCTACACCTTC. Translating it yields CASTRTGYGYTF.

The chain recombines TRBV4-3 with TRBJ1-4, with D hard to call. The V and J ends lost 1 base and 8 bases respectively, with 17 bases between them. Germline V lookup: CDR1 LGHNA, CDR2 YSLEER. There are 16 residues in the CDR3. Here the CDR3 reads CASSQATYNYREKLFF. CDR3 DNA: TGCGCCAGCAGCCAAGCCACCTATAATTATCGGGAAAAACTGTTTTTT.

This rearrangement joins TRBV5-1 to TRBJ2-7; TRBD1 is a possible D gene (6 bases). The length of the CDR3 is 15 residues. Germline V lookup: CDR1 SGHRS, CDR2 YFSETQ. V lost 7 bases and J 1 base, leaving 18 bases between the germline ends. In DNA form, the CDR3 reads TGCGCCAGCTCCCGAGGGGGTAGCGAGTCCTACGAGCAGTACTTC. It yields the protein CASSRGGSESYEQYF.

This chain connects TRBV28 to TRBJ2-7; a weak D match, TRBD1 (6 bases). Trimming took 5 bases from V and 1 from J, leaving 12 bases between them. Germline CDR1 is MDHEN and CDR2 is SYDVKM. This CDR3 comprises 14 residues. The CDR3 DNA is TGTGCCAGCAGTCCCGGGACACCTTCCTACGAGCAGTACTTC. It encodes CASSPGTPSYEQYF.

The gene calls are TRBV10-3 and TRBJ2-1, with D perhaps matching TRBD2 (5 bases). V lost 1 base and J lost 8, with 24 bases in between. The CDR3 runs to 18 residues. Germline values: CDR1 ENHRY, CDR2 SYGVKD. CDR3 DNA: TGTGCCATCAGTGAGTTGGTCGGGAACTCCGACTCCGGCGATGAGCAGTTCTTC. Translated: CAISELVGNSDSGDEQFF.

The rearrangement links TRBV6-2 or TRBV6-3 to TRBJ1-2; D gene unclear. Germline V gene data show CDR1 as MNHEY and CDR2 as SVGEGT. Trimming took off 5 bases at V and 3 bases at J, with 13 bases between the two ends. CDR3 length: 14 amino acids. The DNA of the CDR3 is TGTGCCAGCAGTCGACCCCAGAATCACTATGGCTACACCTTC. This encodes CASSRPQNHYGYTF.

The gene calls are TRBV6-5 and TRBJ1-1; D possibly corresponds to TRBD1 (6 bases). V was shortened by 7 bases and J by 11 bases, with 14 bases between the two germline ends. The CDR3 contains 11 residues. Germline V lookup: CDR1 MNHEY, CDR2 SVGAGI. The CDR3: CASNQRGAAFF. The CDR3 DNA sequence: TGTGCCAGCAACCAGAGGGGGGCCGCTTTCTTT.

The chain combines TRBV18 with TRBJ2-5, with 8 bases lining up with TRBD1. This CDR3 has 13 amino acids. Trimming removed 3 bases from V and 6 bases from J; junction bases left unmatched: 3. Germline CDR1 and CDR2: KGHSH and LQKENI. CDR3 bases: TGTGCCAGCTCACCTGACAGGGGAAAGACCCAGTACTTC. Its protein product is CASSPDRGKTQYF.

The V call is TRBV6-5, the J call TRBJ2-7, with 12 positions matching TRBD2. Germline V lookup: CDR1 MNHEY, CDR2 SVGAGI. The CDR3 is 14 residues long. V lost 2 bases to trimming and J lost 5 bases; unmatched junction nucleotides: 1. In nucleotides, the CDR3 is TGTGCCAGCAGTTACAGACTAGCGGGAGACGAGCAGTACTTC. This sequence encodes CASSYRLAGDEQYF.

This clone came up a few times. The chain combines TRBV27 with TRBJ1-2; D unclear. CDR3 length: 15 amino acids. Trimming pared 10 bases from V and 4 bases from J, leaving 22 bases between. The germline V gene has CDR1 MNHEY and CDR2 SMNVEV (reference sequence). The CDR3 region is CATKNSDGASYGYTF. In DNA form, the CDR3 reads TGTGCCACCAAAAATAGCGACGGAGCGTCCTATGGCTACACCTTC.

This chain links TRBV19 with TRBJ2-1; tentatively, D is TRBD2 (6 bases). V was pared by 5 bases and J by 4 bases, with 12 bases between. The CDR3 extends over 14 amino acids. Germline V CDR1 and CDR2: LNHDA, SQIVND (reference sequence). CDR3 loop: CASSPRGAYNEQFF. DNA for the CDR3: TGTGCCAGTAGTCCCCGCGGGGCGTACAATGAGCAGTTCTTC.

J is TRBJ1-1 and V is TRBV9; D is perhaps TRBD1 (5 bases). This CDR3 is 15 amino acids long. V was trimmed by 4 bases and J by 4 bases, leaving 17 bases between them. The V gene's germline CDR1 is SGDLS and CDR2 YYNGEE. Here the CDR3 reads CASSPSVGVLTEAFF. CDR3 sequence (DNA): TGTGCCAGCAGCCCTAGCGTAGGGGTCCTCACTGAAGCTTTCTTT.

The chain employs TRBV24-1 and TRBJ1-2; D not resolved. V was shortened by 2 bases and J by 0 bases, with 6 bases between the two germline ends. The germline V gene has CDR1 KGHDR and CDR2 SFDVKD. CDR3 length: 14 residues. CDR3 DNA: TGTGCCACCAGTGATTACACGACTAACTATGGCTACACCTTC. Encoded protein: CATSDYTTNYGYTF.

V and J are TRBV5-1 and TRBJ2-2, with D possibly TRBD1 on 5 matching bases. The V gene's germline CDR1 is SGHRS and CDR2 YFSETQ. The CDR3 runs 15 residues. V lost 0 bases, J lost 7 bases, and 13 bases lay in between. CDR3 DNA sequence: TGCGCCAGCAGCTTGGAGGGGCTCCCGTTCGGGGAGCTGTTTTTT. This sequence encodes CASSLEGLPFGELFF.

The gene calls are TRBV28 and TRBJ1-5; D is perhaps TRBD1 (5 bases). Trimming took 3 bases from V and 11 from J, leaving 17 bases between them. The CDR3 consists of 14 residues. Germline assignment: CDR1 MDHEN and CDR2 SYDVKM. In DNA form, the CDR3 reads TGTGCCAGCAGTTTTCTCCAGGGCAAAATGGCCCAGCATTTT. It specifies CASSFLQGKMAQHF.

This clone was seen only a few times. The V and J genes are TRBV5-6 and TRBJ1-2, with TRBD1 identical over 9 bases. The CDR3 consists of 15 residues. V lost 3 bases to trimming and J lost 7 bases; unmatched junction nucleotides: 10. Germline lookup yields CDR1 SGHDT and CDR2 YYEEEE. The CDR3: CASSWAGTGTFGYTF. The CDR3 nucleotides are TGTGCCAGCAGCTGGGCCGGGACAGGGACCTTTGGCTACACCTTC.

This chain connects TRBV7-9 to TRBJ2-6, with D maybe TRBD1 (5 bases). The CDR3 sequence is 16 residues long. CDR1 SEHNR and CDR2 FQNEAQ come from the germline V gene (reference sequence). The V and J ends lost 3 bases and 0 bases respectively, with 9 bases between them. CDR3 in amino acids: CASSFDRLSGANVLTF. DNA of the CDR3: TGTGCCAGCAGCTTCGACAGACTCTCTGGGGCCAACGTCCTGACTTTC.

The chain recombines TRBV19 with TRBJ2-1; D may be TRBD2 (6 bases). Germline V gives CDR1 LNHDA, CDR2 SQIVND (reference sequence). The length of the CDR3 is 15 residues. Deletions cut 5 bases from V and 0 bases from J, with 11 bases between. The CDR3 loop reads CASSVSGSSYNEQFF. CDR3 in DNA: TGTGCCAGTAGTGTTAGCGGCAGCTCCTACAATGAGCAGTTCTTC.

The V and J genes are TRBV4-3 and TRBJ2-7; 11 bases line up with TRBD1. Germline loops: CDR1 LGHNA, CDR2 YSLEER. With 4 bases clipped from V and 4 bases from J, the junction kept 6 bases outside the gene matches. This CDR3 spans 15 amino acids. CDR3 coding DNA: TGCGCCAGCAGCCCCGGGACAGGGGGGGGATACGAGCAGTACTTC. It is translated as CASSPGTGGGYEQYF.

The rearrangement joins TRBV4-2 to TRBJ1-1; D unresolved. Trimming stripped 7 bases from V and 1 base from J, with 10 bases between. The germline V gene has CDR1 LGHNA and CDR2 YNFKEQ. The CDR3 extends over 13 amino acids. The CDR3 DNA reads as TGTGCCAGCACCCGCAGCGAGAACACTGAAGCTTTCTTT. Amino acid sequence: CASTRSENTEAFF.

J is TRBJ1-4 and V is TRBV27; D is possibly TRBD1 (5 bases). CDR1 is MNHEY, CDR2 SMNVEV, per germline (reference sequence). The V and J ends lost 5 bases and 7 bases respectively, with 17 bases between them. This CDR3 is built from 15 residues. The CDR3: CASSLVSGRREKLFF. The CDR3 DNA reads TGTGCCAGCAGTCTAGTGTCGGGGCGCCGTGAAAAACTGTTTTTT.

V is TRBV19 and J is TRBJ1-2; D is unresolved. V shed 5 bases and J shed 2 bases, with 6 bases lying between them. Germline V gene sequence: CDR1 LNHDA, CDR2 SQIVND (reference sequence). The CDR3 length is 12 residues. The CDR3 region has the DNA TGTGCCAGTAGTTACCGGAACTATGGCTACACCTTC. Amino acid sequence: CASSYRNYGYTF.

On this clone: An end of the junction differs from the germline gene, which may be a read error. CDR3 region: CASSSYPRGTEAFF. CDR3 bases: TGTGCCAGCAGTTCCTACCCCCGGGGCACTGAAGCTTTTTTT. The rearrangement uses TRBV28 and TRBJ1-1; weak D call: TRBD1 (5 bases). Germline CDR1 is MDHEN and CDR2 is SYDVKM. This CDR3 has 14 amino acids. Full variable domain (outside the CDR3, taken from reference TRBV28 and TRBJ1-1): DVKVTQSSRYLVKRTGEKVFLECVQDMDHENMFWYRQDPGLGLRLIYFSYDVKMKEKGDIPEGYSVSREKKERFSLILESASTNQTSMYLCASSSYPRGTEAFFGQGTRLTVV.

The chain uses TRBV29-1 and TRBJ2-5; D ambiguous. Trimming took off 7 bases at V and 1 base at J, with 13 bases between the two ends. The CDR3 covers 13 residues. Germline loops: CDR1 SQVTM, CDR2 ANQGSEA. The CDR3 protein is CSAQNQLQETQYF. The CDR3 nucleotides read TGCAGCGCCCAGAACCAGCTCCAAGAGACCCAGTACTTC.

This clone has a handful of counts. The rearrangement uses TRBV28 and TRBJ2-1; 7 bases are shared with TRBD2. J was trimmed by 7 bases and V by 3 bases; bases with no gene match: 9. Germline-derived CDR1 and CDR2 are MDHEN and SYDVKM. CDR3 length: 15 amino acids. The CDR3 DNA is TGTGCCAGCAGTTTTAGCGGGTCGGCAACAAATGAGCAGTTCTTC. It encodes CASSFSGSATNEQFF.

The rearrangement links TRBV2 to TRBJ2-7; 11 nucleotides align to TRBD1. This CDR3 has 14 residues. The V segment lost 7 bases and the J segment 3 bases; nucleotides outside the gene matches: 5. Germline loops: CDR1 SNHLY, CDR2 FYNNEI. The CDR3 is CASMWDRGSYEQYF. The DNA of the CDR3 is TGTGCCAGCATGTGGGACAGGGGGAGCTACGAGCAGTACTTC.

The chain carries TRBV6-5 and TRBJ1-4; D ambiguous. This CDR3 contains 15 residues. Germline loops: CDR1 MNHEY, CDR2 SVGAGI. Trimming left V 7 bases short and J 2 bases short, with 14 bases between. The CDR3 bases are TGTGCCAGCACCCGGAAAGCACGGACTAATGAAAAACTGTTTTTT. Translated: CASTRKARTNEKLFF.

The genes are TRBV2 and TRBJ2-5; the D is unclear. CDR1 and CDR2 (germline): SNHLY, FYNNEI. The germline V and J ends were trimmed by 2 bases and 3 bases, with 7 bases remaining between them. The CDR3 totals 13 residues. For the CDR3, the DNA is TGTGCCAGCAGTGAACGGAGAGAAGAGACCCAGTACTTC. The encoded protein is CASSERREETQYF.